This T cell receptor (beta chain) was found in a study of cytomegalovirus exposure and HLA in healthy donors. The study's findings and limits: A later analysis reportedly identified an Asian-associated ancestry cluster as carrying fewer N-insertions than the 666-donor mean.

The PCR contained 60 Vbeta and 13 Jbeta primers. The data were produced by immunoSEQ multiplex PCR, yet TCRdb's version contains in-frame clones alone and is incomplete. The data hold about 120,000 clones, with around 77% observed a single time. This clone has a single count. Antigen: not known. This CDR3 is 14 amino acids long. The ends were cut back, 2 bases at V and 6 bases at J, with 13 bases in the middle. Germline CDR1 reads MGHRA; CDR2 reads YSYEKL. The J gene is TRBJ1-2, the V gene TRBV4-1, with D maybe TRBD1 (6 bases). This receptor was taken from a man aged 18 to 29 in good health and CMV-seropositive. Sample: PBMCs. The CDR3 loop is CASSQIGQSDGYTF. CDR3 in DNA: TGCGCCAGCAGCCAAATAGGACAGAGTGATGGCTACACCTTC.